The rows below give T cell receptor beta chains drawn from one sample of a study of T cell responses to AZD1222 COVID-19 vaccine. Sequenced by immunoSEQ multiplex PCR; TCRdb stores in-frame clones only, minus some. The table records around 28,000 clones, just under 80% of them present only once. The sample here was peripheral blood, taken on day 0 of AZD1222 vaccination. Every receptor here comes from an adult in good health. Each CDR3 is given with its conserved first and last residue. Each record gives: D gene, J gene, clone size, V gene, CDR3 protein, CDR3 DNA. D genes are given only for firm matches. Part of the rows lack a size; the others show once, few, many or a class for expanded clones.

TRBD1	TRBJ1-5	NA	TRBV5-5	CASSSLTGWDQPQHF	TGTGCCAGCAGCAGCCTGACAGGGTGGGATCAGCCCCAGCATTTT
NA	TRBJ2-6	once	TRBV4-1	CASSQDPRSGANVLTF	TGCGCCAGCAGCCAAGATCCGCGCTCTGGGGCCAACGTCCTGACTTTC
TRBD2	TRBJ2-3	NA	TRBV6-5	CASTLAGGSTDTQYF	TGTGCCAGCACCTTAGCGGGGGGGAGCACAGATACGCAGTATTTT
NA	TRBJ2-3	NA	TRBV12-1	CASRRTSGGGRGTQYF	TGTGCCAGCAGGAGGACTAGCGGGGGGGGAAGAGGTACGCAGTATTTT
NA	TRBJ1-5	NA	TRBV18	CASSGYAGQPQHF	TGTGCCAGCTCGGGCTACGCAGGCCAGCCCCAGCATTTT
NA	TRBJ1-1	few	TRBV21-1	CASSANRGLNTEAFF	TGTGCCAGCAGCGCCAACAGGGGACTGAACACTGAAGCTTTCTTT
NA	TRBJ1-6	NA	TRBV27	CASSWQTNSPLHF	TGTGCCAGCAGTTGGCAGACCAATTCACCCCTCCACTTT
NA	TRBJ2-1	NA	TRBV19	CASSIRTVSPTEQFF	TGTGCCAGTAGTATACGGACCGTTAGCCCCACTGAGCAGTTCTTC
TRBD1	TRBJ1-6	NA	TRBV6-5	CASRARTGDSPLHF	TGTGCCAGCAGGGCGAGAACAGGGGATTCACCCCTCCACTTT
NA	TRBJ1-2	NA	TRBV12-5	CASGSGANYGYTF	TGTGCTAGTGGCTCAGGGGCCAACTATGGCTACACCTTC
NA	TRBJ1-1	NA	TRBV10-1	CASSGGNTEAFF	TGCGCCAGCAGTGGCGGGAACACTGAAGCTTTCTTT
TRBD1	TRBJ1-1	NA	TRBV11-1	CASSWGQDEAFF	TGTGCCAGCAGCTGGGGACAGGATGAAGCTTTCTTT
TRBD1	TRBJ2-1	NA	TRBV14	CASSQLAGTGEHNEQFF	TGTGCCAGCAGCCAGCTCGCCGGGACAGGGGAGCACAATGAGCAGTTCTTC
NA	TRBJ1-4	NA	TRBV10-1	CASSPSGLGKLFF	TGCGCCAGCAGCCCGAGTGGATTGGGAAAACTGTTTTTT
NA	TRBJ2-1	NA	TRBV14	CASSQDWYQEGRGEQFF	TGTGCCAGCAGCCAAGATTGGTATCAGGAAGGCCGCGGGGAGCAGTTCTTC